Reported below is one TCR beta chain. Sequencing used immunoSEQ multiplex PCR; TCRdb keeps in-frame clones, though not all of them. This sample yields 65,000 to 100,000 clones, of which around 94% are seen a single time; over 9% belongs to the top ten. The sample comes from a study of OX40 agonist ivuxolimab in advanced cancers. Study information: Ivuxolimab, an antibody that agonizes OX40 (CD134), was administered to the patients. Ivuxolimab was administered intravenously to patients at 0.01 to 10 mg/kg every 2 weeks.

This CDR3 contains 12 residues. Germline values: CDR1 SGHRS, CDR2 YFSETQ. Trimming left V 1 base short and J 6 bases short, with 8 bases between. The TCR comes from an adult with an advanced solid tumor such as melanoma, head and neck, liver or kidney cancer. The rearrangement links TRBV5-1 to TRBJ2-7, with D perhaps TRBD2 (5 bases). Specimen: CD4+ or CD8+ T cells sorted from blood, collected in a trial of the OX40 agonist ivuxolimab. The CDR3: CASSLNGVEQYF. CDR3 DNA: TGCGCCAGCAGCTTGAACGGGGTCGAGCAGTACTTC.